This TCR beta chain was captured by sequencing in a study of blood T cell repertoires in COVID-19 (dated by TCRdb to about 2020). Describing the broader study: Collaborator samples came from the United States, Italy and Spain and covered acute and convalescent phases of COVID-19. Nearly every sample came with metadata listing a de-identified subject ID, COVID-19 status, age in years and sex. Deeply sampled blood TCRbeta repertoires from subjects exposed to, actively infected with, or recovered from COVID-19 were included in the dataset. Where HLA class I and class II types were available, the types were taken from metadata supplied by the sample provider, not from assay-based typing. Samples came from the ongoing ImmuneRACE study (first 160 participants) plus 1,254 subjects from 6 global collaborators. The material from the prospective study consisted of cDNA or gDNA derived from T cells, B-cell-depleted T cells, or PBMCs. The repertoires were released in a freely available public database intended as a resource for research on the immune response to SARS-CoV-2. Findings and caveats that apply to the study as a whole: How much clinical and demographic metadata was included differed by source and by participant, and the metadata was provided uncurated.

The collaborating institutions used their own protocols to collect whole blood in K2EDTA tubes. For TCRbeta analysis, collaborators shipped samples as frozen whole blood, isolated PBMCs, or DNA extracted from either of those sample types. The immunoSEQ Assay, a bias-controlled multiplex PCR, was used to amplify TCRbeta CDR3 regions from genomic DNA. Per the authors' processing: Within the assay, amplification of reference gene primers was used to estimate how many nucleated cells each sample contained. To quantify the absolute abundance of each unique TCRbeta CDR3 rearrangement, sequence reads were collapsed and filtered. For each sample, productive Simpson clonality was calculated as the square root of Simpson's diversity index across productive rearrangements. Not all clones reach the TCRdb copy of this immuneACCESS table, which keeps in-frame sequences only. Checked studies attribute under half of the gap to unresolved V genes and leave the rest unexplained. The V and J calls and clone size come from that table; D and trimming were worked out from the DNA. This sample lists about 200,000 clones; 80% were detected once. Around 13% of the sample rests with the top ten.

To note about this clone: Its antigen is not yet known. No clone much larger than this one lies a single base away; base qualities are absent.

The V end loses 1 base and the J end loses 3 bases, and a stretch of 10 bases separates them. The CDR3 numbers 15 residues from cysteine through phenylalanine. The DNA shown is the 45-base CDR3, in frame from base 1. CDR1 and CDR2, looked up from the germline V gene, are MDHEN and SYDVKM. Material for sequencing was peripheral blood. Here the chain combines TRBV28 and TRBJ1-5; matching of 5 bases hints at TRBD1 as the D gene. The source is a human donor in a cohort sampled during active COVID-19. The CDR3 protein is CASSLLVGDNQPQHF. The bases are TGTGCCAGCAGTTTATTAGTAGGGGACAATCAGCCCCAGCATTTT.